The count of the clone carrying this T cell receptor (beta chain) is one. It was into CD45RA+ naive and CD45RA-negative memory subsets that the CD4+ cells were split. The source of the sample is a study of shared clonotypes between healthy human individuals. Assay: immunoSEQ multiplex PCR; the TCRdb copy retains only in-frame clones and omits some. The data show about 2.4 million clones, with roughly 93% seen just once and 0.36% held by the top ten. V lost 3 bases and J lost 3; bases outside the gene matches: 2. From germline, CDR1 is SGHTA and CDR2 FQGNSA. The length of the CDR3 is 14 residues. The chain couples TRBV7-2 to TRBJ2-1, with 7 bases fitting TRBD2. The origin of this receptor is a man aged 18 to 30 in good health. Some clones in this sample may be carry-over from other donors' samples. Source material: naive CD4+ T cells from PBMCs. Regarding subset: CD45RA+ positively selected. Here the CDR3 reads CASSFGDYYNEQFF. The CDR3 bases are TGTGCCAGCAGCTTTGGGGACTACTACAATGAGCAGTTCTTC.